This T cell receptor beta chain was obtained from a study of cytomegalovirus exposure and HLA in healthy donors (dated by TCRdb to about 2017). For context, the study as a whole: According to an earlier analysis of 587 of the donors, about 179 million T cells yielded 100 million or so unique TCR beta sequences and roughly 280 Gb of sequence data. In an earlier analysis of a few hundred of the donors, high-throughput TCR beta sequencing was used to judge whether each TCR beta V gene segment behaved as functional or pseudogenic. Among some 400 genotyped donors of the cohort, an average of approximately 240,000 unique TCR beta nucleotide sequences was sequenced per donor, of which about 19% were non-productive. Rather than using new phenotypic data, the later analysis identified candidate immune exposures from TCR beta sequences and from how often those sequences occurred across donors. Approximately 300 gigabases of sequencing data and around 88 million unique TCR sequences made up an early release that covered approximately 620 HLA-typed donors. Typing coverage varied by locus: roughly 629-640 donors for A, B, C, DRB1 and DQB1; 500 to 550 for DQA1; approximately 610 for DPA1; approximately 490 for DPB1. The study used immunosequencing to profile the T cell repertoires of several hundred subjects and linked those repertoires to cytomegalovirus serostatus. Donor age, sex, ethnicity and CMV serostatus were compiled alongside the repertoire data. Genome-wide SNP genotypes for about 65% of the 666 donors were used in a later genetic analysis, which treated that subset as a discovery cohort. In a later analysis, previously published TCR beta repertoires from 666 donors were re-analyzed and high-resolution HLA genotyping was added so that TCR occurrence patterns could be studied. Both class I and class II loci were covered by HLA typing, at four-digit resolution. The study combined high-throughput TCR immunosequencing, statistical association of individual TCRs with disease status, and machine learning to predict cytomegalovirus infection status. In addition to the first cohort of 666 subjects, a separate validation cohort of 120 different subjects was used. Roughly five DR-DQ haplotypes were handled as single units for association and clustering, since linkage in the cohort was strong. Of the 350 to 450 genotyped donors, about 80% fell in the genetic ancestry cluster associated with self-reported Caucasian donors. The study was designed to test whether signatures of past pathogen exposure could be identified by cataloging public T cell receptors. Every discovery cohort repertoire had been produced on one sequencing platform. Study-wide findings and limitations: Presence/absence analyses assumed roughly uniform sequencing depth across donors, an assumption that may not hold. In an earlier analysis of about 600 of the donors, most TCR beta V segments appeared in productive rearrangements about 90% or about 30% of the time, broadly matching IMGT annotations. Immune exposure information for the cohort was limited to CMV serostatus. A further reported finding was that TCR beta sequences accurately predicted the HLA-A and HLA-B alleles for most subjects in the first cohort. The cohort was sequenced for TCR beta chains only, and without alpha or paired-chain data the features that could be detected were limited. When HLA alleles, especially DR and DQ, strongly co-occurred, attributing TCR associations to individual alleles was difficult. Because the 87-base-pair reads could not distinguish some IMGT-functional V segments, including TRBV6-2 and TRBV6-3, those segments were excluded. About 17 rarely observed V segments, including chromosome 9 orphons, were excluded from the earlier analysis of just under 600 of the donors because counts were too low. A cluster of highly shared sequence variants was judged likely to represent a technical artifact of the sequencing pipeline. Most TCR sequences were observed very rarely across donors, whereas some public TCRs were present in many individuals. Correlated functional status among segregating V segments might be attributable to linkage disequilibrium, but an unknown experimental factor could not be ruled out. A later genetic analysis reported fewer N-insertions in productive TCRs among donors in an Asian-associated ancestry cluster than the approximately 700-donor mean. According to a later analysis, most CMV-associated TCR beta chains appeared to be HLA-restricted, and the HLA associations seemed to be driven largely by CMV exposure. V-gene and J-gene trimming of TCR beta chains was associated with a missense DCLRE1C variant in a later genetic analysis, and the association was replicated in an independent cohort. In a later analysis, HLA-associated TCR beta chains showed more clonal expansion and lower generation probabilities than non-associated chains that were equally common. Specific HLA alleles were associated with 15,000 to 20,000 TCR beta sequences at a false discovery rate of 0.05 in a later analysis. In vitro tests confirmed that a few of the cytomegalovirus-associated TCR beta chains recognize cytomegalovirus antigens. The classifier was reported to diagnose cytomegalovirus status with high specificity and sensitivity in both the original and validation cohorts. Several of the top co-occurrence clusters appeared to be linked to parvovirus B19, influenza, CMV and Epstein-Barr virus, according to a later analysis. In the study, approximately 160 TCR beta chains were listed as associated with cytomegalovirus. Because HLA typing was missing for some donors at each locus, association tests included only the typed subset. In a later analysis, the rate of TCR association differed among HLA loci, with DRB1 alleles having the most associated TCRs and HLA-C alleles having the fewest. According to the authors, the approach could potentially be generalized to other disease states and immunological phenotypes.

As encoded in the germline V gene (reference sequence), CDR1 is SEHNR while CDR2 is FQNEAQ. Trimming at the junction amounts to 2 bases on V and 6 bases on J, and the germline ends lie 15 bases apart. Spanning cysteine to phenylalanine, the CDR3 consists of 15 amino acids. Only the CDR3 part of the read is kept: 45 bases, read in frame from the first base. Receptors were amplified or captured by the immunoSEQ multiplex PCR assay. For the multiplex PCR, a mixture combining 60 forward primers for TCR Vbeta segments and 13 reverse primers for TCR Jbeta segments was used. A multiplex PCR assay on genomic DNA amplified the CDR3 region of rearranged TCR beta genes. Amplified TCR beta libraries were sequenced as 87-base-pair reads on the Illumina HiSeq System. The paper's data handling went like this. A later analysis counted 75 million to 100 million unique TCR beta chains across the 550 to 700 repertoires, and roughly 10 million of these chains were shared by at least two donors. Raw reads were error-corrected and collapsed into unique sequences by a nearest-neighbor algorithm in which closely related sequences were merged to remove PCR and sequencing errors. Alignment of CDR3 sequences to IMGT reference sequences was used to assign V, D and J gene segments. Each retained sequence needed at least a six-nucleotide match to both a V gene segment and a J gene segment. Rearrangements were classified as productive when the CDR3 lacked stop codons and remained in frame with V and J, and all other rearrangements were classified as non-productive. Following IMGT convention, CDR3 was defined as the stretch from the second conserved V-encoded cysteine up to the conserved J-encoded phenylalanine. Sequences without an unambiguous match to a single V gene segment were excluded from the earlier analysis of a few hundred of the donors. In an earlier analysis of approximately 550 of the donors, V segments were called functional above 56.7% productive rearrangements and were called segregating when the between-donor standard deviation exceeded 5%. A statistical classification framework was built for diagnosing cytomegalovirus status from the catalog of TCR beta chain sequences. V and J gene assignment, in a later analysis, came from comparing TCR nucleotide sequences with IMGT/GENE-DB human TR gene sequences. A later analysis assigned CDR3 sequences and most-parsimonious VDJ recombination scenarios with the TCRdist pipeline. In a later analysis, every TCR beta chain was defined by the combination of its CDR3 amino acid sequence and its V-gene family, and reads without a unique V-gene family were dropped. To address suspected cross-contamination and a sequencing artifact, a later analysis removed around 590 highly shared, low-generation-probability nucleotide sequences. A later analysis calculated a clonal expansion index for each public chain from normalized within-repertoire ranks of inferred template counts. In a later analysis, generation probabilities were computed using a VDJ recombination model fitted to out-of-frame rearrangements, and the results were checked against IGoR. A later analysis scored TCR-TCR, TCR-HLA and TCR-CMV co-occurrence with hypergeometric tests, applying a repertoire-size bias correction to TCR pairs. To estimate false discovery rates, a later analysis permuted the HLA or CMV assignments 20 times. In a later analysis, co-occurring TCRs were grouped using DBSCAN, and TCRdist sequence similarity was added for clustering within HLA-allele-positive subsets. For co-occurrence clustering, repertoires with fewer than 30,000 or more than 120,000 public chains were excluded, along with a handful of repertoires with anomalous nucleotide sharing. TCRdb mirrors the immuneACCESS table, restricted to in-frame sequences. Some clones are absent from its copies; in checked studies, under half trace to an unresolved V gene, and the reason for the others is unknown. V, J and clone size are taken as reported in that table, and D and trimming were inferred from the DNA itself. This sample lists 24,000 or so clones; 75% to 85% were detected once. The ten most abundant clones make up 3.5% to 5.5% of the sample.

On this clone: Which antigen it targets is not known. Base quality data are lacking; no much larger clone is found one base away.

The cohort was made up of 666 healthy bone marrow donors. At the time of sampling, every cohort member was nominally healthy, though immune exposures that went unrecorded were likely present. The donor tested CMV seronegative, placing the donor among the 300 to 450 seronegative members of the cohort. A peripheral blood sample was provided by each donor, and peripheral blood mononuclear cells were used for TCR beta sequencing. Genomic DNA extraction from the blood cell samples was performed with the Qiagen DNeasy Blood Extraction Kit. The receptor comes from a male donor in good health and CMV-seronegative. In this chain, TRBV7-9 is recombined with TRBJ2-3, with no reliable assignment of the D segment. The sample comprised PBMCs. The DNA sequence is given as TGTGCCAGCAGCTTAAGCTGGGCCAGGCCGGATACGCAGTATTTT. This is translated as CASSLSWARPDTQYF. Here the CDR3 is joined to the reference TRBV7-9 and TRBJ2-3 genes, and the full variable domain is: DTGVSQNPRHKITKRGQNVTFRCDPISEHNRLYWYRQTLGQGPEFLTYFQNEAQLEKSRLLSDRFSAERPKGSFSTLEIQRTEQGDSAMYLCASSLSWARPDTQYFGPGTRLTVL.